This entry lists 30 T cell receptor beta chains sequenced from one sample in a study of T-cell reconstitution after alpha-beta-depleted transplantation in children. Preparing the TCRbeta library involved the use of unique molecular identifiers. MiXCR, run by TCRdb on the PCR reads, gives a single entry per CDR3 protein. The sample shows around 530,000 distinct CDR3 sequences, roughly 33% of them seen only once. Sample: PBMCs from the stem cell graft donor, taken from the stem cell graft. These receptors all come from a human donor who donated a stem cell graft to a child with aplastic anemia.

The DNA for the CDR3 is TGCAGTGCTACCAATCGGGGTGATCAGCCCCAGCATTTT. This translates into CSATNRGDQPQHF. V and J are TRBV20-1 and TRBJ1-5; D is uncertain. Germline V lookup: CDR1 DFQATT, CDR2 SNEGSKA (reference sequence). The CDR3 extends over 13 amino acids. V lost 4 bases and J 5 bases, leaving 12 bases between the germline ends.

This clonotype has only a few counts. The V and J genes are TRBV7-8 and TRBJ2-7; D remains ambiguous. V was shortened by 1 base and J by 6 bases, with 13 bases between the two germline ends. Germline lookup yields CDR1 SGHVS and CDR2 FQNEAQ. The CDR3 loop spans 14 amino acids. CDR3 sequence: CASSLDRSLGEQYF. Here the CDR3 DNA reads TGTGCCAGCAGCTTAGACCGATCCCTAGGCGAGCAGTACTTC.

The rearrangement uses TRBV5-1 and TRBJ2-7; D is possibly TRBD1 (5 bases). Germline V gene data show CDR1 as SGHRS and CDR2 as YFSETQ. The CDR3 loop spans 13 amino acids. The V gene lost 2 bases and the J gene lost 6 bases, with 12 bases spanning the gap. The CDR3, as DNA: TGCGCCAGCAGCTTTCGACAGAGCCGCGAGCAGTACGTC. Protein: CASSFRQSREQYV.

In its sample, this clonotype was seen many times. Here the CDR3 DNA reads TGTGCCAGCAGTCGGGACAGTTACGAGCAGTACTTC. Translating gives CASSRDSYEQYF. V gene TRBV6-5 combines with J gene TRBJ2-7; 7 positions match TRBD1. This CDR3 is built from 12 residues. CDR1 and CDR2 (germline): MNHEY, SVGAGI. J gave up 4 bases and V 5 bases, and 2 bases lay outside the gene matches.

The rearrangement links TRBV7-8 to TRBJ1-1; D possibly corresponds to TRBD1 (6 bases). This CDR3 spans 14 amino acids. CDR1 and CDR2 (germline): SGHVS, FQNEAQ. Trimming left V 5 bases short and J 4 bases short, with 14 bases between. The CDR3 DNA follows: TGTGCCAGCAGCCCCGAGGGGGGATCCACTGAAGCTTTCTTT. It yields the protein CASSPEGGSTEAFF.

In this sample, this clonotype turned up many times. The CDR3 loop reads CSAKGGSRVGEKLFF. The DNA for the CDR3 is TGCAGTGCTAAAGGTGGTTCTAGGGTCGGTGAAAAACTGTTTTTT. The chain carries TRBV20-1 and TRBJ1-4; no clear D gene. There are 15 residues in the CDR3. V was trimmed by 4 bases and J by 7 bases, leaving 19 bases between them. Germline assignment: CDR1 DFQATT and CDR2 SNEGSKA (reference sequence).

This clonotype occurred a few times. CDR3 protein: CSVEGVSNQPQHF. Here the CDR3 DNA reads TGCAGCGTTGAAGGGGTTAGCAATCAGCCCCAGCATTTT. The chain employs TRBV29-1 and TRBJ1-5; D is undetermined. The CDR3 has 13 amino acids. V shed 1 base and J shed 0 bases, with 4 bases lying between them. The germline V gene has CDR1 SQVTM and CDR2 ANQGSEA. Complete variable domain (other parts from reference TRBV29-1 and TRBJ1-5): SAVISQKPSRDICQRGTSLTIQCQVDSQVTMMFWYRQQPGQSLTLIATANQGSEATYESGFVIDKFPISRPNLTFSTLTVSNMSPEDSSIYLCSVEGVSNQPQHFGDGTRLSIL.

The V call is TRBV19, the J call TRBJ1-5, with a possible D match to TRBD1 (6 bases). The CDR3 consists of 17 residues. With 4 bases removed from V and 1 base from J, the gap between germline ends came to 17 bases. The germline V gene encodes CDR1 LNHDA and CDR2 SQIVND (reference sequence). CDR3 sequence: CASSTKYREGSNQPQHF. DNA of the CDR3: TGTGCCAGTAGTACAAAGTACAGGGAAGGAAGCAATCAGCCCCAGCATTTT.

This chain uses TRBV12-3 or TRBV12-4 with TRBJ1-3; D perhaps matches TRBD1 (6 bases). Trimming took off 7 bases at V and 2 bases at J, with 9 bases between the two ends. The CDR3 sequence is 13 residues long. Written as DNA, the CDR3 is TGTGCCAGCACAGAGGGGGCTGGAAACACCATATATTTT. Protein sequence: CASTEGAGNTIYF.

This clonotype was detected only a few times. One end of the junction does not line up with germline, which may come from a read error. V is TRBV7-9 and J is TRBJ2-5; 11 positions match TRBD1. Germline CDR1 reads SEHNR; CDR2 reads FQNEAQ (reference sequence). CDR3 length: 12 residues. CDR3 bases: TGTGCCAGCAGCTGGGACAGGGGGTTTGCCGACTTC. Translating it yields CASSWDRGFADF.

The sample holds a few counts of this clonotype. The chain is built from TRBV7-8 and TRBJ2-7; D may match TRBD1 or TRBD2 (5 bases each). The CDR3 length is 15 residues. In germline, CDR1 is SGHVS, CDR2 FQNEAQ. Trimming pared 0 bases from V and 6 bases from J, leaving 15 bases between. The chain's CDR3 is CASSLAGTQSFEQYV. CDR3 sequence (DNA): TGTGCCAGCAGCTTAGCCGGGACCCAGTCTTTCGAGCAGTACGTC.

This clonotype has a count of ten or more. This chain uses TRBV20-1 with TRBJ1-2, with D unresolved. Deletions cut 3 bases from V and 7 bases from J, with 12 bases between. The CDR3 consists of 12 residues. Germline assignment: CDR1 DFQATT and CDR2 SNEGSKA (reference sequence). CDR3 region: CSARSPLGGYTF. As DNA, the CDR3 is TGCAGTGCTAGGTCACCTCTCGGTGGCTACACCTTC.

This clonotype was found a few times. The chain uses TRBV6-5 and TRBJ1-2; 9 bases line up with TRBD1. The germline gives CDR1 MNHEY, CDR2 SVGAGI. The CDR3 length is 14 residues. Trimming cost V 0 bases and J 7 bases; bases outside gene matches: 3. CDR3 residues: CASSYSGTGLGYTF. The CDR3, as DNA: TGTGCCAGCAGTTACTCAGGGACAGGGCTTGGCTACACCTTC.

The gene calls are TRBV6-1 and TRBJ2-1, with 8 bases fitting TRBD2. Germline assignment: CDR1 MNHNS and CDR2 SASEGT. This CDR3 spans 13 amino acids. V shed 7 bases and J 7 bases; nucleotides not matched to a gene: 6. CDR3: CASTLAERNEQFF. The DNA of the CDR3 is TGTGCCAGCACACTAGCGGAAAGGAATGAGCAGTTCTTC.

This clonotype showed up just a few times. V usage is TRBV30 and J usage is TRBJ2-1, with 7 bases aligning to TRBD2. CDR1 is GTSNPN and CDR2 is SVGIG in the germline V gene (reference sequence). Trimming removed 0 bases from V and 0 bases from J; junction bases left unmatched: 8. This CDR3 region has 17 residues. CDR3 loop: CAWSVGAGVGSYNEQFF. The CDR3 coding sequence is TGTGCCTGGAGTGTAGGGGCGGGGGTGGGCTCCTACAATGAGCAGTTCTTC.

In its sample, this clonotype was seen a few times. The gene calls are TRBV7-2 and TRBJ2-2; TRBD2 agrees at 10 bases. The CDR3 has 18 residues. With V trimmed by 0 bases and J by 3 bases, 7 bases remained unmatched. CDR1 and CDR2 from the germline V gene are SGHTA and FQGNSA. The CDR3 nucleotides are TGTGCCAGCAGCTTAGCGCGCCTAGCGGGAGTTTACACCGGGGAGCTGTTTTTT. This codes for CASSLARLAGVYTGELFF.

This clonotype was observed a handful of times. CDR3 bases: TGTGCCAGCAGCCCCCTTGGGCAGCTGGATGGCTACACCTTC. Its translation: CASSPLGQLDGYTF. The chain combines TRBV7-2 with TRBJ1-2; D gene uncertain. Germline values: CDR1 SGHTA, CDR2 FQGNSA. CDR3 length equals 14 residues. Trimming cost V 5 bases and J 6 bases, with 16 bases left between them.

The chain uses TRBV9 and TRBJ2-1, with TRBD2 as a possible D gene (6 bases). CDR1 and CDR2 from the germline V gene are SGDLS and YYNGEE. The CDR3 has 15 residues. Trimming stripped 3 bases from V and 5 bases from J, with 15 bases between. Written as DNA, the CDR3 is TGTGCCAGCAGCGCGGGACTCAGACCCAACAATGAGCAGTTCTTC. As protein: CASSAGLRPNNEQFF.

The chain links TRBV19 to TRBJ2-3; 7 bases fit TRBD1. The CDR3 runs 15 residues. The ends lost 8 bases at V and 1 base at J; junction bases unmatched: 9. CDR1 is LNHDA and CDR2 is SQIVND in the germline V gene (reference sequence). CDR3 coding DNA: TGTGCCAGTGCCTCGGCAGGGGGAGGCACAGATACGCAGTATTTT. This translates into CASASAGGGTDTQYF. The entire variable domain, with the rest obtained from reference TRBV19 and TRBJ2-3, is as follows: DGGITQSPKYLFRKEGQNVTLSCEQNLNHDAMYWYRQDPGQGLRLIYYSQIVNDFQKGDIAEGYSVSREKKESFPLTVTSAQKNPTAFYLCASASAGGGTDTQYFGPGTRLTVL.

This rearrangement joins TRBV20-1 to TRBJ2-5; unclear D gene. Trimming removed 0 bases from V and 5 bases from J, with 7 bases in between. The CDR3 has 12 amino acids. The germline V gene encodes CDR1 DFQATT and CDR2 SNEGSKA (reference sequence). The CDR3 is CSARDDRETQYF. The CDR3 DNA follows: TGCAGTGCTAGAGATGATCGGGAGACCCAGTACTTC.

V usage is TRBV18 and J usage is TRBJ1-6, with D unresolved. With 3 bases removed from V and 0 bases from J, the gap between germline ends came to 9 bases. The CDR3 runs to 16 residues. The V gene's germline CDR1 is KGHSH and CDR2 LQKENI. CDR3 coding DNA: TGTGCCAGCTCACCCACAGCGAGCTCCTATAATTCACCCCTCCACTTT. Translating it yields CASSPTASSYNSPLHF.

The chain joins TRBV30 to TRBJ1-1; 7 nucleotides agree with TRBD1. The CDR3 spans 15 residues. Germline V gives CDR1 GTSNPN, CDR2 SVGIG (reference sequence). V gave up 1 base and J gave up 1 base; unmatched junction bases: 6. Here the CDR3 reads CAWSDMGQQNTEAFF. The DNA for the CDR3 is TGTGCCTGGAGTGACATGGGACAGCAGAACACTGAAGCTTTCTTT.

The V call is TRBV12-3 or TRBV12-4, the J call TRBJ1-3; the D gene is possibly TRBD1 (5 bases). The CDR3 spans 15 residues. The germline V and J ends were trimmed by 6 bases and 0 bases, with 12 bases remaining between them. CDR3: CASRKPTGSGNTIYF. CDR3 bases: TGTGCCAGCAGAAAACCCACAGGCTCTGGAAACACCATATATTTT.

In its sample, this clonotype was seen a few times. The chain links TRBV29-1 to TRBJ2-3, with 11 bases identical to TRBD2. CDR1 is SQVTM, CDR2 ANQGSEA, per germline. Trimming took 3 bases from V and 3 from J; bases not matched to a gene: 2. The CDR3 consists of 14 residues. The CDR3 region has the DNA TGCAGCGTTGAGGGACTAGCGGAGACAGATACGCAGTATTTT. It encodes CSVEGLAETDTQYF.

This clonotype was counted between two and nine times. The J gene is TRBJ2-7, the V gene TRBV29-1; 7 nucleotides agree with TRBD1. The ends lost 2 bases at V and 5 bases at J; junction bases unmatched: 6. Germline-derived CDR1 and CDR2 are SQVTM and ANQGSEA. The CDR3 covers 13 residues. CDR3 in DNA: TGCAGCGTTGAATCCAGGGGGATCGACGAGCAGTACTTC. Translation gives CSVESRGIDEQYF.

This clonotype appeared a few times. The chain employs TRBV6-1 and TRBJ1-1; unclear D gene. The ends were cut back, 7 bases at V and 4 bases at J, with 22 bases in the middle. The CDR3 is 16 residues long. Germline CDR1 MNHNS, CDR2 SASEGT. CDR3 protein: CASKDSRESKGTEAFF. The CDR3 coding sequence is TGTGCCAGCAAGGATTCGAGGGAGTCAAAGGGCACTGAAGCTTTCTTT.

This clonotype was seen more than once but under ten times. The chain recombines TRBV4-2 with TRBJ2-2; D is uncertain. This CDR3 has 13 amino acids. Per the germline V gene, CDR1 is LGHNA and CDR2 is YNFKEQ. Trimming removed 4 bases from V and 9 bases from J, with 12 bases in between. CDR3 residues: CASSPSPGRELFF. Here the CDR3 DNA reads TGTGCCAGCAGCCCCTCCCCCGGAAGGGAGCTGTTTTTT.

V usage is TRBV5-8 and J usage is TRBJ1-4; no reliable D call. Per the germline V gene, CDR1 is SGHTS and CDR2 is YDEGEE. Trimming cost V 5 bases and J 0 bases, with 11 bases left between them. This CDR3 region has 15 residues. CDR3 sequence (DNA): TGTGCCAGCAGTCAGACGGTATCAACTAATGAAAAACTGTTTTTT. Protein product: CASSQTVSTNEKLFF.

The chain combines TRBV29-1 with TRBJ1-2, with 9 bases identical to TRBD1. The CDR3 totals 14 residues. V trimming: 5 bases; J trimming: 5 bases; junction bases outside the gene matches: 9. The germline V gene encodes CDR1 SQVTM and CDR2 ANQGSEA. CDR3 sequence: CSVSRTGAAYGYTF. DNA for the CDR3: TGCAGCGTTTCCCGGACAGGGGCGGCTTATGGCTACACCTTC.

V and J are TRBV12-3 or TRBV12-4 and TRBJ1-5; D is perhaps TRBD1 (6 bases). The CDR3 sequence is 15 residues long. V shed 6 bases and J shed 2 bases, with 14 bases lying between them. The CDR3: CASRIGGFRNQPQHF. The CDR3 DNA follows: TGTGCCAGCAGGATAGGGGGGTTTCGCAATCAGCCCCAGCATTTT.